This entry lists 17 T cell receptor beta chains sequenced from one sample in a study of blood T cell repertoires in COVID-19. Sequencing was performed with immunoSEQ multiplex PCR; in TCRdb, only in-frame clones are kept and a portion is missing. In the table there are around 430,000 clones, around nine tenths of which are singletons. The sample comprised PBMCs or T cells enriched from blood (not recorded which). These receptor sequences come from a woman aged 50 to 60 who had recovered from COVID-19.

The chain has TRBV4-1 and TRBJ1-2; D is unclear. The CDR3 spans 14 residues. V lost 2 bases and J 8 bases, leaving 15 bases between the germline ends. Looked up from germline, CDR1 is MGHRA and CDR2 is YSYEKL. The chain's CDR3 is CASSQWMEGGGYTF. CDR3 sequence (DNA): TGCGCCAGCAGCCAATGGATGGAGGGCGGCGGCTACACCTTC.

The table lists this clone with a count of one. The rearrangement links TRBV13 to TRBJ2-3; TRBD2 aligns across 7 bases. V was clipped by 5 bases and J by 8 bases; unmatched bases: 16. The CDR3 contains 16 residues. In germline, CDR1 is PRHDT, CDR2 FYEKMQ (reference sequence). CDR3 DNA sequence: TGTGCCAGCAGCCCCTACGGGACTACCTCGGCGGCTACGCAGTATTTT. Protein sequence: CASSPYGTTSAATQYF.

V and J are TRBV28 and TRBJ1-1; D unresolved. V lost 4 bases, J lost 4 bases, and 10 bases lay in between. Germline loops: CDR1 MDHEN, CDR2 SYDVKM. The length of the CDR3 is 13 residues. CDR3 nucleotide sequence: TGTGCCAGCAGTTCCGGGGAGGGCACTGAAGCTTTCTTT. Amino acids: CASSSGEGTEAFF.

The chain is built from TRBV11-1 and TRBJ2-7, with no clear D. Germline V gene lookup returns CDR1 SGHAT and CDR2 FQDESV (reference sequence). The ends were cut back, 2 bases at V and 2 bases at J, with 7 bases in the middle. The CDR3 contains 13 residues. Written as DNA, the CDR3 is TGTGCCAGCAGCTTACGGCGGACCTACGAGCAGTACTTC. This translates into CASSLRRTYEQYF.

The chain has TRBV21-1 and TRBJ2-3; the D segment call TRBD1 is taken from the table without a DNA check. TRBV21-1 has pseudogene status. The CDR3 loop spans 14 amino acids. CDR3 sequence reads: CASSGTGATDTQYF. In DNA, the CDR3 is TGTGCCAGCAGCGGAACAGGGGCCACAGATACGCAGTATTTT.

This chain links TRBV6-2 or TRBV6-3 with TRBJ2-7, with TRBD2 as a possible D gene (6 bases). Deletions cut 2 bases from V and 2 bases from J, with 16 bases between. CDR1 and CDR2 (germline): MNHEY, SVGEGT. The CDR3 is 16 amino acids. The CDR3 sequence: CASSYDLGTPTYEQYF. The CDR3 nucleotides read TGTGCCAGCAGTTACGACCTCGGGACTCCAACCTACGAGCAGTACTTC.

This chain joins TRBV30 and TRBJ1-5; D is possibly TRBD1 (5 bases). This CDR3 spans 15 amino acids. The ends were cut back, 2 bases at V and 2 bases at J, with 13 bases in the middle. Germline V gene data show CDR1 as GTSNPN and CDR2 as SVGIG (reference sequence). This chain's CDR3 is CAWSWEGTRNQPQHF. For the CDR3, the DNA is TGTGCCTGGAGTTGGGAGGGGACCCGCAATCAGCCCCAGCATTTT.

The V call is TRBV4-1, the J call TRBJ2-3; possible D gene TRBD1, 6 bases. Trimming removed 1 base from V and 5 bases from J, with 13 bases in between. CDR1 and CDR2 (germline): MGHRA, YSYEKL. This CDR3 is 15 amino acids long. The CDR3: CASSQGSGAGDTQYF. CDR3 bases: TGCGCCAGCAGCCAAGGGTCAGGGGCTGGAGATACGCAGTATTTT.

The gene calls are TRBV2 and TRBJ2-7; D may be TRBD1 (6 bases). This CDR3 contains 14 residues. The germline gives CDR1 SNHLY, CDR2 FYNNEI. Between the trimmed V and J ends, which lost 5 bases and 3 bases, there was a span of 14 bases. CDR3 in amino acids: CASSKQGKGYEQYF. CDR3 in DNA: TGTGCCAGCAGTAAACAGGGTAAAGGCTACGAGCAGTACTTC.

This clone was recorded once. The chain combines TRBV28 with TRBJ2-3; 9 bases align to TRBD2. Trimming cost V 6 bases and J 5 bases; bases outside gene matches: 21. The CDR3 covers 19 residues. Germline V gene lookup returns CDR1 MDHEN and CDR2 SYDVKM. DNA of the CDR3: TGTGCCAGCAGCCAAATAGCGGGGGCCACCCCGGCCACTCTAGATACGCAGTATTTT. It encodes CASSQIAGATPATLDTQYF. Full variable domain (missing parts from reference TRBV28 and TRBJ2-3): DVKVTQSSRYLVKRTGEKVFLECVQDMDHENMFWYRQDPGLGLRLIYFSYDVKMKEKGDIPEGYSVSREKKERFSLILESASTNQTSMYLCASSQIAGATPATLDTQYFGPGTRLTVL.

The V and J genes are TRBV2 and TRBJ1-3; the D gene is possibly TRBD1 (5 bases). The CDR3 is 13 amino acids. Trimming took 11 bases from V and 8 from J, leaving 19 bases between them. The V gene's germline CDR1 is SNHLY and CDR2 FYNNEI. This CDR3 is CAGGIGRLDTIYF. CDR3 bases: TGTGCCGGGGGGATTGGGCGATTGGACACCATATATTTT. The full variable domain, its missing parts supplied by reference TRBV2 and TRBJ1-3, is EPEVTQTPSHQVTQMGQEVILRCVPISNHLYFYWYRQILGQKVEFLVSFYNNEISEKSEIFDDQFSVERPDGSNFTLKIRSTKLEDSAMYFCAGGIGRLDTIYFGEGSWLTVV.

This chain uses TRBV11-2 with TRBJ1-1, with D hard to call. CDR3 length: 14 amino acids. Germline V CDR1 and CDR2: SGHAT, FQNNGV. V lost 3 bases and J lost 1, with 9 bases in between. In DNA form, the CDR3 reads TGTGCCAGCAGCTTCCGCGAATCGAACACTGAAGCTTTCTTT. Amino acid sequence: CASSFRESNTEAFF.

The chain uses TRBV10-2 and TRBJ2-7; tentative D call: TRBD1 (6 bases). Germline CDR1 is WSHSY and CDR2 is SAAADI. V was shortened by 8 bases and J by 0 bases, with 11 bases between the two germline ends. The CDR3 has 13 residues. The CDR3 reads CASGQKSSYEQYF. For the CDR3, the DNA is TGCGCCAGCGGACAGAAGAGCTCCTACGAGCAGTACTTC.

This clone has just a few counts. CDR3 residues: CAWDAQGLSGNTIYF. DNA for the CDR3: TGTGCCTGGGACGCCCAGGGTCTTTCTGGAAACACCATATATTTT. The chain links TRBV30 to TRBJ1-3, with D maybe TRBD1 (5 bases). Per the germline V gene, CDR1 is GTSNPN and CDR2 is SVGIG (reference sequence). The CDR3 spans 15 residues. V gave up 5 bases and J gave up 1 base, with 15 bases separating them.

The chain combines TRBV29-1 with TRBJ2-5; a possible D gene is TRBD1 (6 bases). The length of the CDR3 is 14 residues. Germline-derived CDR1 and CDR2 are SQVTM and ANQGSEA. V was cut by 0 bases and J by 5 bases, with 13 bases left in between. Here the CDR3 DNA reads TGCAGCGTTGAAGAGGAAGGGCAGGGGGAGACCCAGTACTTC. Protein product: CSVEEEGQGETQYF.

This clone was seen a single time. The chain couples TRBV5-1 to TRBJ1-5; TRBD1 matches 7 bases. The V gene end was trimmed by 0 bases and the J gene end by 3 bases; junction bases not matched to a gene: 6. This CDR3 has 16 residues. The germline gives CDR1 SGHRS, CDR2 YFSETQ. CDR3 bases: TGCGCCAGCAGCTTGGGGGTGACAGGGACCAATCAGCCCCAGCATTTT. This sequence encodes CASSLGVTGTNQPQHF.

The chain uses TRBV25-1 and TRBJ2-5; D is uncertain. Germline assignment: CDR1 MGHDK and CDR2 SYGVNS. This CDR3 has 14 amino acids. Between the trimmed V and J ends, which lost 1 base and 1 base, there was a span of 7 bases. The CDR3 reads CASSEWPSQETQYF. CDR3 DNA: TGTGCCAGCAGTGAATGGCCCAGCCAAGAGACCCAGTACTTC.